One sample yielded the 29 T cell receptor beta chains listed below, sequenced in a study of blood T cells in healthy people across ages. Together with a sample-barcoded 5' primer, a J-beta primer mix was included in a second PCR lasting about 7 to 11 cycles. TCRdb ran MiXCR on the 5' RACE reads and lists one entry per CDR3 protein. Of some 1.5 million distinct CDR3 sequences listed, 28% are singletons. Sequenced sample: blood. The receptors originated from a woman aged 30 to 39 in good health.

The V gene is TRBV7-8, the J gene TRBJ2-1; D remains ambiguous. Germline assignment: CDR1 SGHVS and CDR2 FQNEAQ. V lost 2 bases and J lost 1, with 18 bases in between. The CDR3 is 18 residues long. CDR3 residues: CASSLRNRSQRSYNEQFF. CDR3 sequence (DNA): TGTGCCAGCAGCTTAAGGAATAGGAGCCAAAGGTCCTACAATGAGCAGTTCTTC.

This clonotype was observed at least ten times. The chain links TRBV7-9 to TRBJ2-5, with D hard to call. This CDR3 region has 13 residues. The V gene's germline CDR1 is SEHNR and CDR2 FQNEAQ (reference sequence). Trimming shortened V by 8 bases and J by 4 bases, and 14 bases separated the two germline ends. For the CDR3, the DNA is TGTGCCAGCGCCGTGTCCGATCGAGAGACCCAGTACTTC. Translated: CASAVSDRETQYF. Full variable domain (outside the CDR3, taken from reference TRBV7-9 and TRBJ2-5): DTGVSQNPRHKITKRGQNVTFRCDPISEHNRLYWYRQTLGQGPEFLTYFQNEAQLEKSRLLSDRFSAERPKGSFSTLEIQRTEQGDSAMYLCASAVSDRETQYFGPGTRLLVL.

The chain recombines TRBV15 with TRBJ2-2, with D perhaps TRBD1 (6 bases). In germline, CDR1 is LNHNV, CDR2 YYDKDF (reference sequence). The CDR3 covers 17 residues. The V end lost 0 bases, the J end lost 4 bases, and 15 bases lay between the germline ends. The DNA for the CDR3 is TGTGCCACCAGCAGAGATCTGAACAGGGCGTCCACCGGGGAGCTGTTTTTT. Translation: CATSRDLNRASTGELFF.

The J gene is TRBJ2-7, the V gene TRBV6-5; 7 bases are a match to TRBD1. CDR1 is MNHEY and CDR2 is SVGAGI in the germline V gene. Trimming cost V 6 bases and J 2 bases; bases outside gene matches: 7. The CDR3 sequence is 14 residues long. CDR3 sequence: CASRARQGPYEQYF. The CDR3 coding sequence is TGTGCCAGCAGAGCAAGACAGGGTCCCTACGAGCAGTACTTC.

The chain carries TRBV29-1 and TRBJ2-5, with TRBD1 matching over 11 bases. Unmatched junction bases numbered 9, after V lost 8 bases and J lost 7 bases. Germline CDR1 is SQVTM and CDR2 is ANQGSEA. The CDR3 length is 13 residues. The CDR3 DNA reads as TGCAGCACCGGACCGGGACAGGGGGTGACCCAGTACTTC. Translation: CSTGPGQGVTQYF. The full variable domain, its missing parts supplied by reference TRBV29-1 and TRBJ2-5, is SAVISQKPSRDICQRGTSLTIQCQVDSQVTMMFWYRQQPGQSLTLIATANQGSEATYESGFVIDKFPISRPNLTFSTLTVSNMSPEDSSIYLCSTGPGQGVTQYFGPGTRLLVL.

To note about this clonotype: One junction end disagrees with the germline gene, perhaps due to a read error. The rearrangement links TRBV11-1 to TRBJ2-4; no clear D gene. The CDR3 covers 14 residues. Germline V lookup: CDR1 SGHAT, CDR2 FQDESV (reference sequence). CDR3 nucleotide sequence: TGTGCCAGCGGCTTAGATTCCAGTGCGAACATTCAGTACTTC. It encodes CASGLDSSANIQYF.

Note on this clonotype: One junction end does not reproduce the germline sequence, and a read error may be involved. The J gene is TRBJ2-1, the V gene TRBV7-2; 8 nucleotides match TRBD1. CDR1 is SGHTA and CDR2 is FQGNSA in the germline V gene. The CDR3 length is 15 residues. The CDR3 sequence is CASSPWGAGGNEQLF. The CDR3 nucleotides are TGTGCCAGCAGCCCTTGGGGTGCAGGGGGCAATGAGCAGTTATTC. The full variable domain, completed using reference TRBV7-2 and TRBJ2-1, is GAGVSQSPSNKVTEKGKDVELRCDPISGHTALYWYRQSLGQGLEFLIYFQGNSAPDKSGLPSDRFSAERTGGSVSTLTIQRTQQEDSAVYLCASSPWGAGGNEQLFGPGTRLTVL.

This clonotype was detected once. This chain links TRBV20-1 with TRBJ2-2, with a tentative D call TRBD1 (5 bases). Germline CDR1 DFQATT, CDR2 SNEGSKA (reference sequence). This CDR3 contains 17 residues. CDR3 protein: CRNQGCTKTTNTGELFF. Here the CDR3 DNA reads TGCAGAAACCAGGGATGCACAAAAACAACGAACACCGGGGAGCTGTTTTTT.

This clonotype was seen repeatedly, ten times or more. The rearrangement links TRBV6-2 or TRBV6-3 to TRBJ2-5; D call uncertain. V lost 5 bases and J 5 bases, leaving 18 bases between the germline ends. The CDR3 length is 15 residues. CDR1 and CDR2 (germline): MNHEY, SVGEGT. The CDR3, as DNA: TGTGCCAGCAGTCTTGGACGGCAACCTGGCGAGACCCAGTACTTC. Protein sequence: CASSLGRQPGETQYF.

This clonotype is a singleton in its sample. The J gene is TRBJ1-5, the V gene TRBV24-1, with D unclear. The germline V and J ends were trimmed by 5 bases and 7 bases, with 11 bases remaining between them. The CDR3 length is 13 residues. Germline loops: CDR1 KGHDR, CDR2 SFDVKD. CDR3 amino acids: CATSAEGSQPQHF. For the CDR3, the DNA is TGTGCCACCAGTGCCGAAGGGTCCCAGCCCCAGCATTTT.

This clonotype came up a few times. J is TRBJ2-1 and V is TRBV29-1, with D perhaps TRBD2 (7 bases). Trimming stripped 3 bases from V and 5 bases from J, with 14 bases between. Germline V lookup: CDR1 SQVTM, CDR2 ANQGSEA. The CDR3 is 14 amino acids. Here the CDR3 reads CSVDIWGGNNEQFF. The CDR3 DNA reads as TGCAGCGTTGATATCTGGGGGGGCAACAATGAGCAGTTCTTC.

This clonotype was counted between two and nine times. An end of the junction differs from the germline gene, which may be a read error. The CDR3 loop is CAGSFYQGAQETQYF. The DNA for the CDR3 is TGCGCCGGCAGCTTCTACCAGGGGGCACAAGAGACCCAGTACTTC. The chain joins TRBV4-3 to TRBJ2-5, with 8 bases that match TRBD1. CDR1 is LGHNA and CDR2 is YSLEER in the germline V gene. The CDR3 length is 15 residues.

The chain joins TRBV20-1 to TRBJ2-3; D is tentatively TRBD1 or TRBD2 (5 bases each). The CDR3 consists of 15 residues. Germline-derived CDR1 and CDR2 are DFQATT and SNEGSKA (reference sequence). V lost 0 bases and J lost 4, with 14 bases in between. The CDR3 sequence: CSAREPKGRADTQYF. CDR3 bases: TGCAGTGCTAGAGAACCGAAGGGGCGGGCAGATACGCAGTATTTT.

This clonotype appeared a few times. The chain employs TRBV30 and TRBJ2-4; D is undetermined. This CDR3 is 13 amino acids long. The germline V gene has CDR1 GTSNPN and CDR2 SVGIG (reference sequence). The V end was cut by 2 bases, the J end by 8 bases, with 13 bases between. The CDR3 spells CAWSWAIGDIQYF. Written as DNA, the CDR3 is TGTGCCTGGAGTTGGGCCATAGGAGACATTCAGTACTTC. Full variable domain (remainder filled in from reference TRBV30 and TRBJ2-4): SQTIHQWPATLVQPVGSPLSLECTVEGTSNPNLYWYRQAAGRGLQLLFYSVGIGQISSEVPQNLSASRPQDRQFILSSKKLLLSDSGFYLCAWSWAIGDIQYFGAGTRLSVL.

The J gene is TRBJ2-7, the V gene TRBV12-3 or TRBV12-4, with 10 positions matching TRBD1. The V segment lost 4 bases and the J segment 0 bases; nucleotides outside the gene matches: 3. The CDR3 is 15 residues long. Here the CDR3 DNA reads TGTGCCAGCAGTTGGGGACAGGGGCCCTCCTACGAGCAGTACTTC. This encodes CASSWGQGPSYEQYF.

This sequence joins TRBV7-2 and TRBJ2-3; 7 bases map to TRBD2. With V trimmed by 4 bases and J by 1 base, 8 bases remained unmatched. The V gene's germline CDR1 is SGHTA and CDR2 FQGNSA. The CDR3 contains 16 residues. This CDR3 is CASSSLAGAGTDTQYF. The CDR3, as DNA: TGTGCCAGCAGCTCCCTGGCGGGAGCCGGCACAGATACGCAGTATTTT.

There are a few counts of this clonotype. This chain joins TRBV7-9 and TRBJ1-2, with D perhaps TRBD1 (5 bases). Germline V lookup: CDR1 SEHNR, CDR2 FQNEAQ (reference sequence). The germline V and J ends were trimmed by 4 bases and 7 bases, with 13 bases remaining between them. The CDR3 has 13 residues. The CDR3 DNA follows: TGTGCCAGCAGCTCGGGGGACCCAGGTGGCTACACCTTC. Translation gives CASSSGDPGGYTF.

This chain connects TRBV12-3 or TRBV12-4 to TRBJ2-3; D is unclear. V was clipped by 5 bases and J by 9 bases, with 15 bases between them. The CDR3 length is 13 residues. CDR3 region: CASSPPLVHTQYF. The CDR3 DNA reads TGTGCCAGCAGTCCTCCTCTAGTACACACGCAGTATTTT.

The CDR3 protein is CASSPFGRYNEQFF. CDR3 bases: TGTGCCAGCAGCCCTTTCGGACGTTACAATGAGCAGTTCTTC. J is TRBJ2-1 and V is TRBV7-6; D not resolved. From germline, CDR1 is SGHVS and CDR2 FNYEAQ. With 5 bases removed from V and 4 bases from J, the gap between germline ends came to 12 bases. The CDR3 runs 14 residues.

The genes are TRBV28 and TRBJ2-7; the match to TRBD1 covers 10 bases. The germline V gene encodes CDR1 MDHEN and CDR2 SYDVKM. V shed 5 bases, J shed 6 bases, and the junction held 10 bases outside the gene matches. This CDR3 is 15 amino acids long. CDR3 amino acids: CASSRRQGALAEQYF. The CDR3 nucleotides are TGTGCCAGCAGTAGGAGACAGGGGGCGCTTGCCGAGCAGTACTTC.

Concerning this clonotype itself: A junction boundary mismatches the germline segment, possibly from a read error. This chain uses TRBV10-3 with TRBJ1-1; 9 nucleotides agree with TRBD1. Germline V CDR1 and CDR2: ENHRY, SYGVKD. This CDR3 region has 13 residues. DNA of the CDR3: TGTGCCATCAGAGGGACAGGGAACACTGGAGCTTTCTTT. This gives the protein CAIRGTGNTGAFF.

This clonotype has more than one count but fewer than ten. This chain links TRBV28 with TRBJ2-1, with D perhaps given as TRBD1 or TRBD2 (6 bases each). The CDR3 runs to 15 residues. Per germline, CDR1 MDHEN and CDR2 SYDVKM. Trimming took 5 bases from V and 4 from J, leaving 15 bases between them. This CDR3 reads CASSRIGGLYNEQFF. CDR3 nucleotide sequence: TGTGCCAGCAGTCGGATCGGGGGCCTGTACAATGAGCAGTTCTTC.

V and J are TRBV13 and TRBJ2-7; no clear D. Trimming removed 5 bases from V and 7 bases from J, with 18 bases in between. This CDR3 region has 14 residues. Germline assignment: CDR1 PRHDT and CDR2 FYEKMQ (reference sequence). As DNA, the CDR3 is TGTGCCAGCAGCCGATACGGGCCGTGCGAGGAGCAGTACTTC. Its translation is CASSRYGPCEEQYF.

This clonotype came up many times. The chain combines TRBV7-3 with TRBJ2-7; TRBD1 matches at 8 bases. The length of the CDR3 is 15 residues. Germline V CDR1 and CDR2: SGHTA, FQGTGA. J lost 3 bases, V lost 0 bases, and 4 bases had no gene match. DNA of the CDR3: TGTGCCAGCAGCTTAACCGGGGGACAGGTCTACGAGCAGTACTTC. Protein product: CASSLTGGQVYEQYF.

With regard to this clonotype: Since a much larger clone is just one base distant, this may be a read error. The chain uses TRBV9 and TRBJ2-7, with 7 bases that match TRBD2. From germline, CDR1 is SGDLS and CDR2 YYNGEE. This CDR3 is built from 15 residues. The V gene end was trimmed by 6 bases and the J gene end by 7 bases; junction bases not matched to a gene: 16. The CDR3 DNA follows: TGTGCCAGCAACCCAGGGCGGGAGTCCTACAATGAGCAGTACTTC. Amino acid sequence: CASNPGRESYNEQYF. The full variable domain, completed using reference TRBV9 and TRBJ2-7, is DSGVTQTPKHLITATGQRVTLRCSPRSGDLSVYWYQQSLDQGLQFLIQYYNGEERAKGNILERFSAQQFPDLHSELNLSSLELGDSALYFCASNPGRESYNEQYFGPGTRLTVT.

This clonotype was seen a handful of times. This chain connects TRBV6-2 or TRBV6-3 to TRBJ1-5, with unresolved D. In germline, CDR1 is MNHEY, CDR2 SVGEGT. CDR3 size: 12 residues. V lost 6 bases, J lost 8 bases, and 11 bases lay in between. CDR3: CASSQTTEPQHF. The CDR3 bases are TGTGCCAGCAGCCAAACCACAGAGCCCCAGCATTTT.

This clonotype was seen once. J is TRBJ1-1 and V is TRBV12-3 or TRBV12-4, with D hard to call. V lost 0 bases to trimming and J lost 1 base, with 9 bases between them. The CDR3 spans 15 residues. CDR3 sequence: CASSLARNRNTEAFF. Written as DNA, the CDR3 is TGTGCCAGCAGTTTAGCGCGCAACAGGAACACTGAAGCTTTCTTT.

This clonotype was seen many times. This chain links TRBV9 with TRBJ2-7; 11 positions match TRBD2. The CDR3 contains 14 residues. The V segment lost 4 bases and the J segment 7 bases; nucleotides outside the gene matches: 7. Germline assignment: CDR1 SGDLS and CDR2 YYNGEE. The CDR3 region has the DNA TGTGCCAGCAGCATTAGCGGGAGGGCGGAAGAGCAGTACTTC. Its translation is CASSISGRAEEQYF.

The chain carries TRBV7-3 and TRBJ2-3; D not certain. The CDR3 covers 13 residues. V dropped 0 bases and J dropped 6 bases, with 7 bases sitting between them. The germline gives CDR1 SGHTA, CDR2 FQGTGA. The CDR3 reads CASSLTAVDTQYF. The CDR3 coding sequence is TGTGCCAGCAGCTTAACGGCTGTGGATACGCAGTATTTT.